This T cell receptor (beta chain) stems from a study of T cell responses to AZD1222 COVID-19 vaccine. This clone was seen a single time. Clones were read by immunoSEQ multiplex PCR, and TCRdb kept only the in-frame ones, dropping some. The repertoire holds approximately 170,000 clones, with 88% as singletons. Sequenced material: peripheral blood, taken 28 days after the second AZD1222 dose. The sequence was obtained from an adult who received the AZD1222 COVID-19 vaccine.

This CDR3 reads CASSYSTGKEEVDEQFF. Here the CDR3 DNA reads TGTGCCAGCAGTTACTCGACAGGGAAGGAAGAGGTCGATGAGCAGTTCTTC. The chain has TRBV6-2 or TRBV6-3 and TRBJ2-1; 7 positions agree with TRBD1. The germline CDR1 and CDR2 sequences are MNHEY and SVGEGT. J was trimmed by 8 bases and V by 0 bases; bases with no gene match: 13. The CDR3 sequence is 17 residues long.